The clone carrying this T cell receptor (beta chain) appeared once. Its target is not known. Germline CDR1 reads SGHRS; CDR2 reads YFSETQ. The CDR3 is made up of 15 amino acids. Trimming stripped 0 bases from V and 5 bases from J, with 15 bases between. This record comes from a study of T-cell memory formation after mild COVID-19. The study, taken as a whole, reports: Nothing confirmed that second-wave clones peaking on day 37 were specific for SARS-CoV-2. CD4+ contracting clones lay mainly in CM and EM, CD8+ ones in EMRA. Some clones that responded turned up in pre-infection memory, which suggests that cross-reactive memory joined in.

Using its own MiXCR run on the 5' RACE reads, TCRdb lists one record per CDR3 protein. The data hold approximately 410,000 distinct CDR3 sequences, with about a quarter observed a single time. Sequenced input: PBMCs or a T cell subset sorted from them (not recorded which). This receptor was obtained from an adult woman who had mild COVID-19 (a few samples of this study predate the infection). Cell type and time point are not known. V is TRBV5-1 and J is TRBJ2-7; D may be TRBD2 (6 bases). CDR3 bases: TGCGCCAGCAGCTTGGTCGGGAGTGGCCCCCACGAGCAGTACTTC. Its translation: CASSLVGSGPHEQYF.